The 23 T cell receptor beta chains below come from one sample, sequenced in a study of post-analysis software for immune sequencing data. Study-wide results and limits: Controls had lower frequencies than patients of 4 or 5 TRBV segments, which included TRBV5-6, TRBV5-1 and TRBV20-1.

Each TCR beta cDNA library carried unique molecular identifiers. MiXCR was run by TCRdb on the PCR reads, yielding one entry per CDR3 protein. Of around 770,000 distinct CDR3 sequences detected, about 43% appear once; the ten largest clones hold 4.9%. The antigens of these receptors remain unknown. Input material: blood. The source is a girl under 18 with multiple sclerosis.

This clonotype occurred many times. In nucleotides, the CDR3 is TGTGCCAGCAGTGAAAGGGTGGCCGGGCTAGCCAAAAACATTCAGTACTTC. The encoded protein is CASSERVAGLAKNIQYF. The chain recombines TRBV2 with TRBJ2-4; D unclear. Looked up from germline, CDR1 is SNHLY and CDR2 is FYNNEI. The CDR3 extends over 17 amino acids. Trimming took 2 bases from V and 0 from J, leaving 14 bases between them. The complete variable domain, with remaining parts taken from reference TRBV2 and TRBJ2-4, reads EPEVTQTPSHQVTQMGQEVILRCVPISNHLYFYWYRQILGQKVEFLVSFYNNEISEKSEIFDDQFSVERPDGSNFTLKIRSTKLEDSAMYFCASSERVAGLAKNIQYFGAGTRLSVL.

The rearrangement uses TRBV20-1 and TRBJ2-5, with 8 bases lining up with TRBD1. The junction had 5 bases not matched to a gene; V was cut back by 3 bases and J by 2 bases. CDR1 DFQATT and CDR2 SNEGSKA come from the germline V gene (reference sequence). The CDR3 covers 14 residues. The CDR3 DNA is TGCAGTGCTAGCCCGGGACAGGTACAAGAGACCCAGTACTTC. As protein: CSASPGQVQETQYF.

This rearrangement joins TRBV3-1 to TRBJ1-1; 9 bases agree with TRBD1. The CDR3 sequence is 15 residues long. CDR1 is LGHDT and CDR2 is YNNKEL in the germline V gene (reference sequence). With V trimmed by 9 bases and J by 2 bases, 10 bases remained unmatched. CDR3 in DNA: TGTGCCAGTACAGGGGGCCAAACCGTTAACACTGAAGCTTTCTTT. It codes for CASTGGQTVNTEAFF. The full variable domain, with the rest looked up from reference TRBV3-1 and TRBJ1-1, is DTAVSQTPKYLVTQMGNDKSIKCEQNLGHDTMYWYKQDSKKFLKIMFSYNNKELIINETVPNRFSPKSPDKAHLNLHINSLELGDSAVYFCASTGGQTVNTEAFFGQGTRLTVV.

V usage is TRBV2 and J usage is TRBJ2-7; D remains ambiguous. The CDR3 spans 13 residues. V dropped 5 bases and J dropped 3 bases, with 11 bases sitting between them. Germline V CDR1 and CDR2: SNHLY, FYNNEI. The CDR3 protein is CASSSADGYEQYF. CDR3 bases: TGTGCCAGCAGTTCCGCGGACGGCTACGAGCAGTACTTC.

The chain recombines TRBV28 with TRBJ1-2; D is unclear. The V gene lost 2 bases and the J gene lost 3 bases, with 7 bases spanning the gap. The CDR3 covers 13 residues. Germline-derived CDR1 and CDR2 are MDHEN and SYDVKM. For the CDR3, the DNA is TGTGCCAGCAGTTTAAACGCCTACTATGGCTACACCTTC. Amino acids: CASSLNAYYGYTF.

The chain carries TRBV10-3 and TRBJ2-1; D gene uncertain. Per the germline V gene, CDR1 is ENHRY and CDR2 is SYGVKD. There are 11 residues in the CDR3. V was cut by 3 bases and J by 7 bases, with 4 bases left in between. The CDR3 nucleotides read TGTGCCATCAGTGATAAGAATGAGCAGTTCTTC. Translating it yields CAISDKNEQFF.

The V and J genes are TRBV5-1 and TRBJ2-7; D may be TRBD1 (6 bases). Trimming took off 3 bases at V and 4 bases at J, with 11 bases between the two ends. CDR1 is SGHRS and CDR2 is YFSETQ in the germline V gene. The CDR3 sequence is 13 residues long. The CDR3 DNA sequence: TGCGCCAGCAGCTCACAGGGAGAGTACGAGCAGTACTTC. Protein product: CASSSQGEYEQYF.

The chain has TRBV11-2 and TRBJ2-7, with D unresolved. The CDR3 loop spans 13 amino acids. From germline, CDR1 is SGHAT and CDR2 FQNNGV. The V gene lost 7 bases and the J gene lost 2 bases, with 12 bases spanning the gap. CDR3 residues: CASNTGETYEQYF. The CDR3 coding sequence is TGTGCCAGCAACACGGGCGAGACCTACGAGCAGTACTTC.

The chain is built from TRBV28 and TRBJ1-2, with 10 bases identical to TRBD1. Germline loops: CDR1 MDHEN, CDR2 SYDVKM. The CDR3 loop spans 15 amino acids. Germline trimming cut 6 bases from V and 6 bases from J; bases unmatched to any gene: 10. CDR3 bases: TGTGCCAGCAGCCGACCGGGACAGGGGAGGGATGGCTACACCTTC. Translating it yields CASSRPGQGRDGYTF.

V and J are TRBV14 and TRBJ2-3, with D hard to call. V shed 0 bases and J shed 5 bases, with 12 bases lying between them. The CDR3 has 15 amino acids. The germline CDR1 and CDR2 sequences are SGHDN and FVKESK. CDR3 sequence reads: CASSQESFGVDTQYF. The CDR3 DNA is TGTGCCAGCAGCCAAGAGTCGTTTGGGGTAGATACGCAGTATTTT.

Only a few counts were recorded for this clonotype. CDR3 amino acids: CASSFRPGGLDEQYF. Here the CDR3 DNA reads TGTGCCAGCAGTTTCCGGCCAGGGGGATTGGACGAGCAGTACTTC. The rearrangement links TRBV12-3 or TRBV12-4 to TRBJ2-4; TRBD1 matches at 7 bases. The assigned J gene may be wrong: the sequence end matches TRBJ2-7 better. The CDR3 covers 15 residues.

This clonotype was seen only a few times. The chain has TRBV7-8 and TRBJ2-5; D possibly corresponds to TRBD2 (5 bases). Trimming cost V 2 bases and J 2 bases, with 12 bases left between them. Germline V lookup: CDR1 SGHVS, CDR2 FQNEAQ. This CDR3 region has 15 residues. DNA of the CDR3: TGTGCCAGCAGCTTACCCGACGGGATACAAGAGACCCAGTACTTC. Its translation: CASSLPDGIQETQYF.

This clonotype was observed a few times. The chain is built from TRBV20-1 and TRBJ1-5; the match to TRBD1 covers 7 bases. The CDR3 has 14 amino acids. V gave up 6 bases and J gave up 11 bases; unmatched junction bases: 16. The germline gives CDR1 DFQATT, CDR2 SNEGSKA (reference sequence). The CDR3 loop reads CSAVTDRIDWAQHF. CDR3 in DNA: TGCAGTGCCGTCACGGACAGGATCGATTGGGCCCAGCATTTT.

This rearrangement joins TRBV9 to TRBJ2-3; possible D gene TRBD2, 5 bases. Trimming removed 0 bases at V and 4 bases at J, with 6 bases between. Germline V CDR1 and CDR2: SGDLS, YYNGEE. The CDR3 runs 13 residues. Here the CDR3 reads CASSVGGSDTQYF. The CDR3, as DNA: TGTGCCAGCAGCGTAGGAGGGTCAGATACGCAGTATTTT. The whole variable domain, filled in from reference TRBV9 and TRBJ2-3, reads DSGVTQTPKHLITATGQRVTLRCSPRSGDLSVYWYQQSLDQGLQFLIQYYNGEERAKGNILERFSAQQFPDLHSELNLSSLELGDSALYFCASSVGGSDTQYFGPGTRLTVL.

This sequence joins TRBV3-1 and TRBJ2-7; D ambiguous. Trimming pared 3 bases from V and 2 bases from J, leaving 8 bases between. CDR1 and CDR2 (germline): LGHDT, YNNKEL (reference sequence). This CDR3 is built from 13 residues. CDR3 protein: CASSQAETYEQYF. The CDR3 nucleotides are TGTGCCAGCAGCCAGGCAGAAACCTACGAGCAGTACTTC.

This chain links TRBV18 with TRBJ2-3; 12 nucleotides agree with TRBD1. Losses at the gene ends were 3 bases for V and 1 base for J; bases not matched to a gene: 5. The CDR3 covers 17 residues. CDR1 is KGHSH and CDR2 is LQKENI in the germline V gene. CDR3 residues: CASSPPGQGAGTDTQYF. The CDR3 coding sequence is TGTGCCAGCTCACCGCCGGGACAGGGGGCCGGCACAGATACGCAGTATTTT.

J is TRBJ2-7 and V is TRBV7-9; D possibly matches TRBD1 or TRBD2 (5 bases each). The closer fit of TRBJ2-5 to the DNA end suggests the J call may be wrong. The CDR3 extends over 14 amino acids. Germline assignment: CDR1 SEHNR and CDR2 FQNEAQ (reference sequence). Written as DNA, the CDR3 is TGTGCCAGCAGCCTCAGGGAGTATGAAGAGACCCAGTACTTC. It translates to CASSLREYEETQYF.

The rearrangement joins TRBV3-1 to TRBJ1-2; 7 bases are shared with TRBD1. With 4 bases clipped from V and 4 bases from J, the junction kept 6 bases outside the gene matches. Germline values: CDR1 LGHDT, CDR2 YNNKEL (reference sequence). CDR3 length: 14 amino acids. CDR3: CASSPQGVGYGYTF. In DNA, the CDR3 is TGTGCCAGCAGCCCGCAGGGGGTCGGCTATGGCTACACCTTC.

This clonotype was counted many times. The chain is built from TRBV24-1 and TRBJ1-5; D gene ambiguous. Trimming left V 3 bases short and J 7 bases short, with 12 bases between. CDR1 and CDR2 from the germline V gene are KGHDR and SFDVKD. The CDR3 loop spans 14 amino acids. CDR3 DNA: TGTGCCACCAGTGATACCGGGATGGGGCAGCCCCAGCATTTT. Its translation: CATSDTGMGQPQHF.

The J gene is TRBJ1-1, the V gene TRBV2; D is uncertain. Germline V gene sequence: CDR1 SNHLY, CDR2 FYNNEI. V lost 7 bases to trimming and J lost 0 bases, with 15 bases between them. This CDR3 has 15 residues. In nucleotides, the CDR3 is TGTGCCAGCAAGTCCGCAGGACCGATGAACACTGAAGCTTTCTTT. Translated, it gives CASKSAGPMNTEAFF.

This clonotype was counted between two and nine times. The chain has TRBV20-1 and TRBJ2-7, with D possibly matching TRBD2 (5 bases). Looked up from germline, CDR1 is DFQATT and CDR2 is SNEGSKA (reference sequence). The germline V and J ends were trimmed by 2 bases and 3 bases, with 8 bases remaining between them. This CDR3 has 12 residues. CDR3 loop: CSARSEGYEQYF. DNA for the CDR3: TGCAGTGCTAGATCTGAGGGCTACGAGCAGTACTTC.

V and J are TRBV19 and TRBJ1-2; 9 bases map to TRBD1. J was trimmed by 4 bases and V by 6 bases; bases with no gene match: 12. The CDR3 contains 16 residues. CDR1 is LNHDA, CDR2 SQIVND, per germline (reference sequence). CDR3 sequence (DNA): TGTGCCAGTAGCACTACGACAGGGGGACGTATCTATGGCTACACCTTC. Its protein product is CASSTTTGGRIYGYTF.

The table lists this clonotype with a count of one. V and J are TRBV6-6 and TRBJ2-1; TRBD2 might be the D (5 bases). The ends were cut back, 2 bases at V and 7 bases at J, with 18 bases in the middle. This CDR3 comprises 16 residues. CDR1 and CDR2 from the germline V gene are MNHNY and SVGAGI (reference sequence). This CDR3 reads CASSYSLTGSENEQFF. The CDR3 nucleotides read TGTGCCAGCAGTTACAGTCTCACGGGATCGGAAAATGAGCAGTTCTTC.